Below are 22 T cell receptor beta chains sequenced from a single sample in a study of blood T cell repertoires in COVID-19 (dated by TCRdb to about 2020). The method behind the library was the immunoSEQ multiplex PCR assay. Imported from immuneACCESS, the table was reduced by TCRdb to in-frame sequences with V and J called. These copies leave out some clones; in studies compared against another copy, an unresolved V gene accounts for under half, and the cause of the remainder is not known. The sample table holds under 350,000 clones, of which 86% were seen once. About 4.1% of the sample belongs to the ten largest clones. Sequencing was done on a sample of PBMCs or T cells enriched from blood (not recorded which). The receptors originated from a man aged 25-40 years who had recovered from COVID-19.

This clone was seen many times. The chain joins TRBV6-1 to TRBJ2-1, with 7 positions matching TRBD1. Germline CDR1 reads MNHNS; CDR2 reads SASEGT. Germline trimming cut 4 bases from V and 0 bases from J; bases unmatched to any gene: 6. The CDR3 loop spans 16 amino acids. The CDR3 protein is CASSARGQFSYNEQFF. CDR3 sequence (DNA): TGTGCCAGCAGTGCTAGGGGACAGTTCTCCTACAATGAGCAGTTCTTC.

The chain joins TRBV27 to TRBJ2-3; D gene unclear. Germline assignment: CDR1 MNHEY and CDR2 SMNVEV (reference sequence). The CDR3 is 12 amino acids. The germline V and J ends were trimmed by 2 bases and 4 bases, with 4 bases remaining between them. The CDR3 protein is CASSLGSDTQYF. The CDR3 DNA reads TGTGCCAGCAGTTTAGGCTCAGATACGCAGTATTTT.

The chain carries TRBV7-2 and TRBJ2-3; 14 bases are shared with TRBD2. J was trimmed by 0 bases and V by 4 bases; bases with no gene match: 6. Germline assignment: CDR1 SGHTA and CDR2 FQGNSA. CDR3 length: 18 amino acids. The CDR3 region has the DNA TGTGCCAGCAGCTGGGGACTAGCGGGAGTTCCTAGCACAGATACGCAGTATTTT. Translation: CASSWGLAGVPSTDTQYF.

The V gene is TRBV30, the J gene TRBJ1-3; maybe TRBD1 (5 bases). The CDR3 runs 14 residues. Germline assignment: CDR1 GTSNPN and CDR2 SVGIG (reference sequence). V was shortened by 8 bases and J by 2 bases, with 16 bases between the two germline ends. CDR3 sequence (DNA): TGTGCCGGGGGGAGAGGGCAGACTGGAAACACCATATATTTT. Translated: CAGGRGQTGNTIYF. The complete variable domain, with remaining parts taken from reference TRBV30 and TRBJ1-3, reads SQTIHQWPATLVQPVGSPLSLECTVEGTSNPNLYWYRQAAGRGLQLLFYSVGIGQISSEVPQNLSASRPQDRQFILSSKKLLLSDSGFYLCAGGRGQTGNTIYFGEGSWLTVV.

The chain joins TRBV14 to TRBJ1-3; D call uncertain. Germline V gives CDR1 SGHDN, CDR2 FVKESK. CDR3 size: 16 residues. Trimming stripped 2 bases from V and 2 bases from J, with 13 bases between. Here the CDR3 reads CASSQRRVLTGNTIYF. The CDR3 coding sequence is TGTGCCAGCAGCCAAAGACGGGTATTGACTGGAAACACCATATATTTT.

The rearrangement uses TRBV5-1 and TRBJ1-4; D gene unclear. Germline values: CDR1 SGHRS, CDR2 YFSETQ. The CDR3 extends over 18 amino acids. Trimming removed 0 bases from V and 0 bases from J, with 15 bases in between. CDR3 sequence (DNA): TGCGCCAGCAGCTTGGGACAAAGCATCTCTGCAACTAATGAAAAACTGTTTTTT. It translates to CASSLGQSISATNEKLFF.

The CDR3 nucleotides read TGTGCCAGCTCCGGGACTAGCGGGGACAATGAGCAGTTCTTC. It yields the protein CASSGTSGDNEQFF. V gene TRBV18 combines with J gene TRBJ2-1; 13 nucleotides agree with TRBD2. The germline gives CDR1 KGHSH, CDR2 LQKENI. This CDR3 comprises 14 residues. J lost 5 bases, V lost 6 bases, and 1 base had no gene match.

The chain combines TRBV5-5 with TRBJ2-1; tentative D call: TRBD2 (6 bases). From germline, CDR1 is SGHKS and CDR2 YYEKEE (reference sequence). Trimming cost V 3 bases and J 0 bases, with 13 bases left between them. CDR3 length: 16 amino acids. For the CDR3, the DNA is TGTGCCAGCAGCTGGGAGGTGCCTCGCTCCTACAATGAGCAGTTCTTC. Protein product: CASSWEVPRSYNEQFF.

V is TRBV29-1 and J is TRBJ1-1; weak D call: TRBD1 (6 bases). Germline CDR1 is SQVTM and CDR2 is ANQGSEA. The CDR3 has 14 residues. The germline V and J ends were trimmed by 5 bases and 6 bases, with 19 bases remaining between them. CDR3 loop: CSVLEDREISEAFF. Here the CDR3 DNA reads TGCAGCGTTCTGGAGGACAGAGAAATTTCTGAAGCTTTCTTT.

The chain joins TRBV27 to TRBJ2-7; D gene unclear. Deletions cut 0 bases from V and 3 bases from J, with 12 bases between. The CDR3 is 15 amino acids. Germline lookup yields CDR1 MNHEY and CDR2 SMNVEV (reference sequence). Here the CDR3 DNA reads TGTGCCAGCAGTTTATCCACAGTTTATGACTACGAGCAGTACTTC. Its translation is CASSLSTVYDYEQYF.

This chain joins TRBV27 and TRBJ1-5; possible D gene TRBD1, 6 bases. V gave up 0 bases and J gave up 0 bases, with 15 bases separating them. Germline V gene sequence: CDR1 MNHEY, CDR2 SMNVEV (reference sequence). This CDR3 comprises 18 residues. The CDR3 loop is CASSLSRTEIYSNQPQHF. CDR3 in DNA: TGTGCCAGCAGTTTATCCAGGACAGAGATCTATAGCAATCAGCCCCAGCATTTT.

The J gene is TRBJ2-2, the V gene TRBV21-1; the D call in the table, TRBD2, was not verified against the DNA. TRBV21-1 is given as a pseudogene. The CDR3 is made up of 22 amino acids. CDR3 sequence reads: CASKGLAGEVGREWVVTGELFF. The CDR3 DNA sequence: TGTGCCAGCAAGGGCCTAGCGGGAGAAGTGGGGAGAGAATGGGTTGTCACCGGGGAGCTGTTTTTT.

This chain joins TRBV3-1 (or the pseudogene TRBV3-2) and TRBJ1-1, with 8 nucleotides matching TRBD1. CDR3 length: 17 amino acids. Germline V gene data show CDR1 as LGHDT and CDR2 as YNNKEL (reference sequence). V was clipped by 10 bases and J by 3 bases; unmatched bases: 19. Written as DNA, the CDR3 is TGTGCCACTCGGACAGGGAGGTATGGTGTGGAGGACACTGAAGCTTTCTTT. Its protein is CATRTGRYGVEDTEAFF.

This chain uses TRBV6-5 with TRBJ2-1, with 9 bases fitting TRBD1. Germline CDR1 and CDR2: MNHEY and SVGAGI. V lost 6 bases to trimming and J lost 8 bases; unmatched junction nucleotides: 11. This CDR3 is built from 15 residues. For the CDR3, the DNA is TGTGCCAGCAGCCCCACCGGGACAGGGTCACATGAGCAGTTCTTC. Protein sequence: CASSPTGTGSHEQFF.

The chain employs TRBV7-2 and TRBJ2-1; 7 nucleotides agree with TRBD2. The CDR3 runs 15 residues. The junction had 11 bases not matched to a gene; V was cut back by 6 bases and J by 6 bases. The germline CDR1 and CDR2 sequences are SGHTA and FQGNSA. CDR3 sequence: CASRGRGGRGNEQFF. The CDR3 DNA reads TGTGCCAGCAGGGGGCGGGGCGGGAGAGGCAATGAGCAGTTCTTC.

The chain joins TRBV11-2 to TRBJ2-7, with TRBD1 matching over 8 bases. There are 15 residues in the CDR3. Losses at the gene ends were 3 bases for V and 5 bases for J; bases not matched to a gene: 9. Germline V gene lookup returns CDR1 SGHAT and CDR2 FQNNGV. The CDR3 DNA is TGTGCCAGCAGCTTGGCAGGGGGCAATCCCCACGAGCAGTACTTC. Residues: CASSLAGGNPHEQYF.

The J gene is TRBJ1-2, the V gene TRBV6-5; 7 bases map to TRBD1. The ends lost 5 bases at V and 4 bases at J; junction bases unmatched: 7. The germline gives CDR1 MNHEY, CDR2 SVGAGI. The CDR3 runs to 14 residues. The CDR3 bases are TGTGCCAGCAGTATGTCCAGGGGGTCCTATGGCTACACCTTC. Residues: CASSMSRGSYGYTF.

This chain connects TRBV28 to TRBJ2-7; 11 bases align to TRBD2. The CDR3 runs 15 residues. CDR1 and CDR2 from the germline V gene are MDHEN and SYDVKM. Trimming cost V 3 bases and J 6 bases; bases outside gene matches: 7. The CDR3 reads CASSFSGGGVGEQYF. The DNA of the CDR3 is TGTGCCAGCAGTTTTAGCGGGGGGGGTGTCGGCGAGCAGTACTTC. The entire variable domain, with the rest obtained from reference TRBV28 and TRBJ2-7, is as follows: DVKVTQSSRYLVKRTGEKVFLECVQDMDHENMFWYRQDPGLGLRLIYFSYDVKMKEKGDIPEGYSVSREKKERFSLILESASTNQTSMYLCASSFSGGGVGEQYFGPGTRLTVT.

The rearrangement uses TRBV18 and TRBJ1-2; TRBD1 matches at 7 bases. The J segment lost 4 bases and the V segment lost 2 bases, leaving 7 bases of the junction unmatched. Germline V gene lookup returns CDR1 KGHSH and CDR2 LQKENI. There are 15 residues in the CDR3. The CDR3 DNA reads TGTGCCAGCTCACCATCCTACGGGGACAGCTATGGCTACACCTTC. It translates to CASSPSYGDSYGYTF.

The chain recombines TRBV5-1 with TRBJ2-5; 10 bases are a match to TRBD2. Trimming took 4 bases from V and 4 from J; bases not matched to a gene: 7. The germline V gene encodes CDR1 SGHRS and CDR2 YFSETQ. The CDR3 is made up of 15 amino acids. In DNA form, the CDR3 reads TGCGCCAGCAGCAAAGTAGCGGGAGGTGTAGAGACCCAGTACTTC. It is translated as CASSKVAGGVETQYF. Drawing the rest from reference TRBV5-1 and TRBJ2-5, the complete variable domain is KAGVTQTPRYLIKTRGQQVTLSCSPISGHRSVSWYQQTPGQGLQFLFEYFSETQRNKGNFPGRFSGRQFSNSRSEMNVSTLELGDSALYLCASSKVAGGVETQYFGPGTRLLVL.

With respect to this clone: An end of the junction differs from the germline gene, which may be a read error. This rearrangement joins TRBV6-5 to TRBJ2-5, with 10 bases identical to TRBD1. The CDR3 sequence is 15 residues long. CDR1 is MNHEY and CDR2 is SVGAGI in the germline V gene. The CDR3 spells CASRFLTGGLEAQYF. DNA for the CDR3: TGTGCCAGCAGATTCCTGACAGGGGGCTTAGAGGCCCAGTACTTC.

The CDR3 coding sequence is TGCGCCAGCAGCTTGTCAGGGGCCTATAATCAGCCCCAGCATTTT. Residues: CASSLSGAYNQPQHF. The rearrangement links TRBV5-1 to TRBJ1-5; tentatively, D is TRBD1 (6 bases). Germline CDR1 is SGHRS and CDR2 is YFSETQ. The CDR3 extends over 15 amino acids. Trimming cost V 1 base and J 4 bases, with 12 bases left between them.